The entry below gives a single TCR beta chain sequence along with its context. Its antigen is unidentified. Germline CDR1 and CDR2: SGHNT and YYREEE (reference sequence). V was clipped by 4 bases and J by 1 base, with 11 bases between them. The CDR3 has 15 amino acids. Donors in the study were healthy people who gave bone marrow. The source of the sample is a study of cytomegalovirus exposure and HLA in healthy donors. Study outcomes and limitations: Prior analysis indicated that the majority of TCR beta V segments exhibited productivity approximately 87% or approximately 30% of the time.

PCR employed 60 Vbeta and 13 Jbeta primers. Assay used: immunoSEQ multiplex PCR; TCRdb lists only in-frame clones, some missing. The sample includes some 130,000 clones, 60% to 75% of them seen just once. The V gene is TRBV5-4, the J gene TRBJ2-2, with D perhaps TRBD2 (6 bases). This sequence originates from a human donor in good health. Sequencing used PBMCs. The CDR3 DNA reads as TGTGCCAGCAGCCCGGGACTGAGGAACACCGGGGAGCTGTTTTTT. This encodes CASSPGLRNTGELFF.